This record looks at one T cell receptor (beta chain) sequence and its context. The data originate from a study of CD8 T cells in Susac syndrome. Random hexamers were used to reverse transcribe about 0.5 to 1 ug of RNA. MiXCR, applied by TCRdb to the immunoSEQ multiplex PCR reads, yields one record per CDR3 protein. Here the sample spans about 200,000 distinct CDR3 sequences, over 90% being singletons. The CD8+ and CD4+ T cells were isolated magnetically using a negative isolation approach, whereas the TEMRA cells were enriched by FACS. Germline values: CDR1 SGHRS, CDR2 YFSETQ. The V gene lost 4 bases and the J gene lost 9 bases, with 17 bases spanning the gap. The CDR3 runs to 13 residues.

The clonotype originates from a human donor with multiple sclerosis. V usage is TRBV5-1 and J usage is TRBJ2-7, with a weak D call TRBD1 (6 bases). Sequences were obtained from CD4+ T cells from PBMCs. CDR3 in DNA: TGCGCCAGCAGCCAGGACAGCCCCTGGGGGCAGTACTTC. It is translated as CASSQDSPWGQYF.